This T cell receptor beta chain originates from a study of blood T cell repertoires in COVID-19. Whole-study context: Sample material is recorded as cDNA or gDNA derived from T cells, B-cell-depleted T cells, or PBMCs.

CDR1 is SGHTA and CDR2 is FQGNSA in the germline V gene. CDR3 length: 15 amino acids. V lost 0 bases, J lost 5 bases, and 13 bases lay in between. One Seattle source followed patients from active infection through their disease course. Methods used by the authors: Estimated nucleated cell counts came from reference gene primer amplification. Data came from immunoSEQ multiplex PCR; TCRdb stores just in-frame clones and leaves some out. V and J calls plus clone size are reproduced from that table; the DNA served to infer D and trimming. Here the sample spans 150,000 to 200,000 clones, more than 75% being singletons.

The chain combines TRBV7-2 with TRBJ2-5, with D unresolved. The sequence was obtained from a woman in her 70s with COVID-19, enrolled during active disease. The source material was peripheral blood. The DNA for the CDR3 is TGTGCCAGCAGCTTAGCGGGCCCCGAGCTGGAGACCCAGTACTTC. Protein: CASSLAGPELETQYF.